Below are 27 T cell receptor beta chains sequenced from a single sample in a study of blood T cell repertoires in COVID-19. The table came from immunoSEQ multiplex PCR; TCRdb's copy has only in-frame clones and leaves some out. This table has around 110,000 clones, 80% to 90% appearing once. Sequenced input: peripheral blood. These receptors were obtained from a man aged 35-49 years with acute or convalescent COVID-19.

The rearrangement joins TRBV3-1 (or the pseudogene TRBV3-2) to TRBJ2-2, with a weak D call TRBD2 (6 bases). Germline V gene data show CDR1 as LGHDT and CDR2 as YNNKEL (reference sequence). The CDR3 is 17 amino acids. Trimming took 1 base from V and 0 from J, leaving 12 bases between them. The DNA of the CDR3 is TGTGCCAGCAGCCAAGGCCTCGGGACTGCGAACACCGGGGAGCTGTTTTTT. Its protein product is CASSQGLGTANTGELFF.

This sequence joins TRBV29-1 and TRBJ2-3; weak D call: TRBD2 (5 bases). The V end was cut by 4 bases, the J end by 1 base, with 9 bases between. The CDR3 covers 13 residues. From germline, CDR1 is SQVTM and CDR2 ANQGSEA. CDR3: CSVALGGTDTQYF. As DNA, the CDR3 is TGCAGCGTTGCCCTCGGGGGCACAGATACGCAGTATTTT.

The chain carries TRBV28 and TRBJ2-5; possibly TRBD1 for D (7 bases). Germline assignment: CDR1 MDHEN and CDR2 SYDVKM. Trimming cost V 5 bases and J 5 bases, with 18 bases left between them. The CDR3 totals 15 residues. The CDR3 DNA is TGTGCCAGCAGTAAGGCAGGGGGGAGTCGGGAGACCCAGTACTTC. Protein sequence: CASSKAGGSRETQYF.

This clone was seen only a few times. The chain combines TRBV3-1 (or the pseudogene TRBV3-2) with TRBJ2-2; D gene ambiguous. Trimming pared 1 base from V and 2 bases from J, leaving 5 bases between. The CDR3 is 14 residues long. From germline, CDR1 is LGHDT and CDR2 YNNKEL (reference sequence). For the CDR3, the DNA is TGTGCCAGCAGCCAAGCGCGCAACACCGGGGAGCTGTTTTTT. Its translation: CASSQARNTGELFF.

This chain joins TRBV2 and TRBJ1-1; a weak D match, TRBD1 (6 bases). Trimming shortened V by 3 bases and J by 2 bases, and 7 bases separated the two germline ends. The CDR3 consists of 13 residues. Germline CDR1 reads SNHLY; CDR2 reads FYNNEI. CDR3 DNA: TGTGCCAGCAGTGAGGACAGAAACACTGAAGCTTTCTTT. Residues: CASSEDRNTEAFF.

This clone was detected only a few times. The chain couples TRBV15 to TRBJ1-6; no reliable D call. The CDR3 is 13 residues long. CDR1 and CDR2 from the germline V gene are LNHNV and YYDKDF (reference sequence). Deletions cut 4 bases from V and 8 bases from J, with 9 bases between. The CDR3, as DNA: TGTGCCACCAGCACCCGGGTCGATTCACCCCTCCACTTT. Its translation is CATSTRVDSPLHF.

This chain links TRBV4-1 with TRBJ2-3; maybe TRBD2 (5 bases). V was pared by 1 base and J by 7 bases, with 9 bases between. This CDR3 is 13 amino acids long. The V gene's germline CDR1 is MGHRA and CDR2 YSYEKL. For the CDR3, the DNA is TGCGCCAGCAGCCAAGTTAGCGTGAATACGCAGTATTTT. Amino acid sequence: CASSQVSVNTQYF.

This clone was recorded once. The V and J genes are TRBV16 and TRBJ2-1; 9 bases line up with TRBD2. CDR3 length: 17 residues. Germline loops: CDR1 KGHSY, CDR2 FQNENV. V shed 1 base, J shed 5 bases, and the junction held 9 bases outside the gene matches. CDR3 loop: CASSQYSSGGIDNEQFF. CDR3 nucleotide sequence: TGTGCCAGCAGCCAATATTCCAGCGGGGGGATAGACAATGAGCAGTTCTTC.

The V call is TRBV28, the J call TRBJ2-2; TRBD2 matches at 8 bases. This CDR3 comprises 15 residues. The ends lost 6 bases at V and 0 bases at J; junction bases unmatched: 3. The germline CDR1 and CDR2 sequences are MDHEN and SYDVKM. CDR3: CASRPGLANTGELFF. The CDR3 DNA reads TGTGCCAGCAGACCGGGACTAGCGAACACCGGGGAGCTGTTTTTT.

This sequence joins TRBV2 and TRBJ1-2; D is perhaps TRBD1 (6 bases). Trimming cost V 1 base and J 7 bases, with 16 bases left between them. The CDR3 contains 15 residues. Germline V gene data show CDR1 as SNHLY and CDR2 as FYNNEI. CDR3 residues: CASSEGQAKRFGYTF. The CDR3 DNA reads TGTGCCAGCAGTGAAGGACAGGCAAAGAGATTTGGCTACACCTTC.

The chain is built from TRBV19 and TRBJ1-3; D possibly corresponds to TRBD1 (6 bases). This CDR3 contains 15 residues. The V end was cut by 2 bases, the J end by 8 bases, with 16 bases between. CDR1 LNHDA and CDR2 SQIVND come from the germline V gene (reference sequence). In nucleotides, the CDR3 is TGTGCCAGTAGTATAACGGGGGCCGCGGGGGACACCATATATTTT. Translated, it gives CASSITGAAGDTIYF.

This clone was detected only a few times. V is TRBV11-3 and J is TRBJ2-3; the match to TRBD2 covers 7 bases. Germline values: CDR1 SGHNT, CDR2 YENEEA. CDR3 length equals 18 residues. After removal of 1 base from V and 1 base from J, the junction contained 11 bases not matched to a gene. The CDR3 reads CASSLAPQYLAGTDTQYF. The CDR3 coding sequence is TGTGCCAGCAGCTTAGCCCCACAATACCTAGCGGGCACAGATACGCAGTATTTT.

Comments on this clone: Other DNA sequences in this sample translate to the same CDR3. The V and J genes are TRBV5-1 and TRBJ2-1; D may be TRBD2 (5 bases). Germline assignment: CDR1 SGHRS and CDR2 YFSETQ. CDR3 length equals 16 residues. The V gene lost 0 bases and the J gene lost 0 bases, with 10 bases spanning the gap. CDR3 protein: CASSLVSGSSYNEQFF. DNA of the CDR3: TGCGCCAGCAGCTTGGTTTCGGGGAGCTCCTACAATGAGCAGTTCTTC.

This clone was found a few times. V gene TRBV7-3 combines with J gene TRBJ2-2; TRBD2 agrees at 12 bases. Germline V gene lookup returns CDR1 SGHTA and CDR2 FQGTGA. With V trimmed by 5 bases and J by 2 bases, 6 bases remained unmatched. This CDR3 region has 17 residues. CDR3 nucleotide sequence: TGTGCCAGCAGCCGACTAGCGGGAGCACAAAACACCGGGGAGCTGTTTTTT. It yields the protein CASSRLAGAQNTGELFF.

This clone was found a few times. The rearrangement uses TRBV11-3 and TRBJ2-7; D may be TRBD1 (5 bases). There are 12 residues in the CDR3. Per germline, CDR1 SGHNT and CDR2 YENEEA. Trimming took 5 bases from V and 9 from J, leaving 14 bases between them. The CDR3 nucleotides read TGTGCCAGCAGCCCCCGTGCAGGGCGGCAGTACTTC. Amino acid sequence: CASSPRAGRQYF. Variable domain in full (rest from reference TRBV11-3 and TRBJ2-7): EAGVVQSPRYKIIEKKQPVAFWCNPISGHNTLYWYLQNLGQGPELLIRYENEEAVDDSQLPKDRFSAERLKGVDSTLKIQPAELGDSAVYLCASSPRAGRQYFGPGTRLTVT.

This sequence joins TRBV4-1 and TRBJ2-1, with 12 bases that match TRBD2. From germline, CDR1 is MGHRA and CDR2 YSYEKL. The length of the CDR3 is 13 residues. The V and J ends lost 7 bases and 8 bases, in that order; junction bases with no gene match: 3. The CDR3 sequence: CASKLAGGDEQFF. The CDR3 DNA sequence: TGCGCCAGCAAACTAGCGGGAGGCGATGAGCAGTTCTTC.

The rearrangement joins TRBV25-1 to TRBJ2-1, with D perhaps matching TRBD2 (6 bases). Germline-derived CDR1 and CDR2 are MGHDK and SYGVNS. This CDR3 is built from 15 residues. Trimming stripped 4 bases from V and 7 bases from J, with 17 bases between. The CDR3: CASSAYTGGRNEQFF. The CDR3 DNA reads TGTGCCAGCAGTGCCTACACCGGGGGTCGGAATGAGCAGTTCTTC.

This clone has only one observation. The chain's CDR3 is CASSYGLAGGGNTQYF. CDR3 coding DNA: TGTGCCAGCAGTTACGGACTAGCGGGGGGCGGGAATACGCAGTATTTT. The genes are TRBV6-2 or TRBV6-3 and TRBJ2-3; the match to TRBD2 covers 14 bases. V gave up 2 bases and J gave up 7 bases; unmatched junction bases: 5. Germline V CDR1 and CDR2: MNHEY, SVGEGT. The CDR3 has 16 residues.

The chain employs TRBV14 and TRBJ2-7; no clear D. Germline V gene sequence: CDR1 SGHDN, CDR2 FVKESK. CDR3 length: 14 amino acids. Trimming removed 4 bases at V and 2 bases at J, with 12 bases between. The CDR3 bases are TGTGCCAGCAGCCTCTTACGTGGGCCCTACGAGCAGTACTTC. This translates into CASSLLRGPYEQYF.

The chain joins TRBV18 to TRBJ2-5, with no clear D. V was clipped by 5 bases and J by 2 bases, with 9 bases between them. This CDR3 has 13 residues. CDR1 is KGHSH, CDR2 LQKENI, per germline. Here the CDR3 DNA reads TGTGCCAGCTCAAACCTAGATCAAGAGACCCAGTACTTC. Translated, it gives CASSNLDQETQYF.

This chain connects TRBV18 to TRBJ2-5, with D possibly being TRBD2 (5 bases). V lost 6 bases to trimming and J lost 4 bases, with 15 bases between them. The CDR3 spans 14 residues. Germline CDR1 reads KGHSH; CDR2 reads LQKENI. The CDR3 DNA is TGTGCCAGCTCGTCGGGGTGGACGCGAGAGACCCAGTACTTC. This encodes CASSSGWTRETQYF.

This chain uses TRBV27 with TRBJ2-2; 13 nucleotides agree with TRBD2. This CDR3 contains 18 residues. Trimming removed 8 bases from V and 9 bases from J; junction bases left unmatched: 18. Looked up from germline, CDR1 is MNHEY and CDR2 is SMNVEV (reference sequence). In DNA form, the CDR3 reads TGTGCCAGCGCCCTTCTCTCTCGGACTAGCGGGAGCGGGAGGGAGCTGTTTTTT. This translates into CASALLSRTSGSGRELFF.

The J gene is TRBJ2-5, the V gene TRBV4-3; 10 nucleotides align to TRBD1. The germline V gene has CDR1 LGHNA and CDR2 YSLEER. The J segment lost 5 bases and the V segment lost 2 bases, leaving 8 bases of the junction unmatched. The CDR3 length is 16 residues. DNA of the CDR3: TGCGCCAGCAGCCAACGACAGGGGGCGCCCCGTGAGACCCAGTACTTC. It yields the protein CASSQRQGAPRETQYF.

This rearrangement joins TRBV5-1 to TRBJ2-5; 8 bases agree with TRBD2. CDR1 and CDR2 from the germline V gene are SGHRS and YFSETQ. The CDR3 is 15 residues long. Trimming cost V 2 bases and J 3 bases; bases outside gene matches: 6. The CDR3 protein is CASSLVAGWEETQYF. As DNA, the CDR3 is TGCGCCAGCAGCTTAGTAGCGGGATGGGAAGAGACCCAGTACTTC.

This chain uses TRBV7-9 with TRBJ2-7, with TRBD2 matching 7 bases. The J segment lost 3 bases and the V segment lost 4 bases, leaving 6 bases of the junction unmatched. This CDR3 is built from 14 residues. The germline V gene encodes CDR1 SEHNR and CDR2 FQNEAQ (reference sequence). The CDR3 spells CASSSRTSGYEQYF. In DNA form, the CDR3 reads TGTGCCAGCAGCTCCCGGACTAGTGGCTACGAGCAGTACTTC.

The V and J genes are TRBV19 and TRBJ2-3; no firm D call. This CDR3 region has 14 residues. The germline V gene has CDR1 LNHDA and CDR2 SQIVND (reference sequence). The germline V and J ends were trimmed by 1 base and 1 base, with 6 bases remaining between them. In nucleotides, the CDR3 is TGTGCCAGTAGTATAGGGCCCGGCACAGATACGCAGTATTTT. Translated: CASSIGPGTDTQYF.

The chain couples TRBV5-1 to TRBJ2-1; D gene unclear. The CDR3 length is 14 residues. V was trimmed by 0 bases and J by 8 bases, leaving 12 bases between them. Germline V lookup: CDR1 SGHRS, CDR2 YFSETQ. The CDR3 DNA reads TGCGCCAGCAGCTTGGGCGGTAACTTCTATGAGCAGTTCTTC. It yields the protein CASSLGGNFYEQFF.